These 30 T cell receptor beta chains came from one sample sequenced in a study of type 1 and type 2 diabetes patients. The PCR template was genomic DNA. A primer set of 30 forward and 13 reverse primers amplified the CDR3. TCRdb recomputed calls from the multiplex PCR reads with MiXCR, one row per CDR3 protein. In the table there are around 300,000 distinct CDR3 sequences, roughly 48% of which are singletons. Sequencing was carried out using peripheral blood mononuclear cells (PBMCs). The receptors stem from a man between 18 and 29 years old with type 2 diabetes.

This CDR3 reads CASTRQGYSNQPQHF. Here the CDR3 DNA reads TGTGCCAGTACCAGACAGGGCTATAGCAATCAGCCCCAGCATTTT. This chain links TRBV19 with TRBJ1-5, with 7 bases identical to TRBD1. Unmatched junction bases numbered 6, after V lost 7 bases and J lost 0 bases. The CDR3 consists of 15 residues. Germline loops: CDR1 LNHDA, CDR2 SQIVND (reference sequence).

V usage is TRBV27 and J usage is TRBJ2-7; the D gene is possibly TRBD1 (6 bases). CDR3 length: 15 amino acids. The V gene's germline CDR1 is MNHEY and CDR2 SMNVEV (reference sequence). Trimming stripped 6 bases from V and 5 bases from J, with 20 bases between. The CDR3 is CASSPQGGGRNEQYF. As DNA, the CDR3 is TGTGCCAGCAGCCCACAGGGTGGGGGTAGGAACGAGCAGTACTTC.

This clonotype was recorded a few times. The genes are TRBV24-1 and TRBJ2-1; D gene uncertain. The CDR3 spans 13 residues. Germline-derived CDR1 and CDR2 are KGHDR and SFDVKD. V gave up 6 bases and J gave up 0 bases, with 5 bases separating them. CDR3 sequence reads: CATSLGSYNEQFF. CDR3 coding DNA: TGTGCCACCAGTTTAGGCTCCTACAATGAGCAGTTCTTC.

This clonotype was picked up a small number of times. The J gene is TRBJ2-7, the V gene TRBV30, with D perhaps TRBD1 (6 bases). This CDR3 comprises 13 residues. Germline CDR1 reads GTSNPN; CDR2 reads SVGIG (reference sequence). With 4 bases removed from V and 6 bases from J, the gap between germline ends came to 16 bases. This CDR3 is CAWKGDTGSEQYF. CDR3 sequence (DNA): TGTGCCTGGAAAGGGGACACAGGTAGCGAGCAGTACTTC.

There are many counts of this clonotype. The chain combines TRBV14 with TRBJ1-4, with D hard to call. Trimming removed 0 bases at V and 11 bases at J, with 4 bases between. Germline loops: CDR1 SGHDN, CDR2 FVKESK. The CDR3 runs 11 residues. CDR3 sequence: CASSQEAKLFF. The DNA of the CDR3 is TGTGCCAGCAGCCAAGAAGCTAAACTGTTTTTT.

This clonotype was observed a few times. The V and J genes are TRBV4-2 and TRBJ2-7; the D gene is possibly TRBD1 (7 bases). CDR1 is LGHNA, CDR2 YNFKEQ, per germline. The V end lost 5 bases, the J end lost 2 bases, and 16 bases lay between the germline ends. This CDR3 has 15 residues. The CDR3 sequence: CASSEASGGPYEQYF. CDR3 DNA sequence: TGTGCCAGCAGCGAGGCATCAGGGGGGCCCTACGAGCAGTACTTC.

The chain carries TRBV6-2 or TRBV6-3 and TRBJ2-7, with 8 bases aligning to TRBD1. CDR1 and CDR2 (germline): MNHEY, SVGEGT. The ends lost 4 bases at V and 5 bases at J; junction bases unmatched: 4. CDR3 size: 13 residues. Written as DNA, the CDR3 is TGTGCCAGCAGTTCCGGGACAGGAGACGAGCAGTACTTC. As protein: CASSSGTGDEQYF.

The genes are TRBV18 and TRBJ1-1, with D perhaps matching TRBD1 (5 bases). Germline values: CDR1 KGHSH, CDR2 LQKENI. V lost 2 bases, J lost 1 base, and 8 bases lay in between. CDR3 length equals 14 residues. The CDR3, as DNA: TGTGCCAGCTCACCAGGGACCCAGAACACTGAAGCTTTCTTT. Its translation is CASSPGTQNTEAFF.

The chain uses TRBV2 and TRBJ2-1, with 7 bases matching TRBD1. Germline V CDR1 and CDR2: SNHLY, FYNNEI. Unmatched junction bases numbered 5, after V lost 9 bases and J lost 3 bases. The CDR3 loop spans 13 amino acids. This CDR3 reads CARGTANYNEQFF. The CDR3 DNA sequence: TGTGCCAGAGGGACAGCTAACTACAATGAGCAGTTCTTC.

This clonotype was detected a few times. V gene TRBV4-3 combines with J gene TRBJ1-4; 11 positions agree with TRBD1. CDR3 length: 15 amino acids. The trim removed 3 bases at V and 8 bases at J, leaving 5 bases unmatched. In germline, CDR1 is LGHNA, CDR2 YSLEER. The CDR3, as DNA: TGCGCCAGCAGCCAGGGACAGGGGGATTGGGAAAAACTGTTTTTT. Amino acid sequence: CASSQGQGDWEKLFF.

V gene TRBV5-1 combines with J gene TRBJ1-2, with D possibly being TRBD1 (5 bases). CDR3 size: 14 residues. CDR1 and CDR2 from the germline V gene are SGHRS and YFSETQ. Between the trimmed V and J ends, which lost 1 base and 13 bases, there was a span of 20 bases. The CDR3 loop is CASSLSPDRPGGTF. The CDR3 DNA is TGCGCCAGCAGCTTGTCCCCCGACAGACCGGGGGGCACCTTC.

The chain has TRBV5-4 and TRBJ2-7, with no clear D. Trimming took 0 bases from V and 2 from J, leaving 9 bases between them. The germline CDR1 and CDR2 sequences are SGHNT and YYREEE (reference sequence). CDR3 length: 14 residues. CDR3 in DNA: TGTGCCAGCAGCTTGGGGACCGCTACCTACGAGCAGTACTTC. Its translation: CASSLGTATYEQYF.

This clonotype was counted at least ten times. The chain joins TRBV25-1 to TRBJ1-1; D is undetermined. The CDR3 runs 15 residues. V lost 6 bases to trimming and J lost 1 base, with 15 bases between them. CDR1 and CDR2 (germline): MGHDK, SYGVNS. CDR3 in amino acids: CASSPKGRPNTEAFF. The CDR3 coding sequence is TGTGCCAGCAGCCCCAAAGGGAGACCGAACACTGAAGCTTTCTTT.

The genes are TRBV30 and TRBJ2-6; perhaps TRBD1 as D (6 bases). The CDR3 runs to 14 residues. In germline, CDR1 is GTSNPN, CDR2 SVGIG (reference sequence). The V end was cut by 8 bases, the J end by 0 bases, with 11 bases between. The CDR3 reads CATDSSSGANVLTF. DNA of the CDR3: TGTGCCACGGACAGCAGCTCTGGGGCCAACGTCCTGACTTTC.

This clonotype has more than one count but fewer than ten. The CDR3 DNA reads TGTGCCAGCAGCTTAGCGCAGGAGGATTCACCCCTCCACTTT. It yields the protein CASSLAQEDSPLHF. J is TRBJ1-6 and V is TRBV7-9; D is unclear. This CDR3 comprises 14 residues. CDR1 is SEHNR, CDR2 FQNEAQ, per germline (reference sequence). The germline V and J ends were trimmed by 0 bases and 8 bases, with 8 bases remaining between them.

This clonotype was counted ten times or more. The chain recombines TRBV25-1 with TRBJ1-1; D is uncertain. The CDR3 has 14 amino acids. Germline V gives CDR1 MGHDK, CDR2 SYGVNS. V lost 4 bases, J lost 10 bases, and 19 bases lay in between. The CDR3 nucleotides are TGTGCCAGCAGTGCTCTAGGGATGGTCGGAGGAGCTTTCTTT. Translated, it gives CASSALGMVGGAFF.

The J gene is TRBJ2-5, the V gene TRBV18; D gene uncertain. Looked up from germline, CDR1 is KGHSH and CDR2 is LQKENI. Trimming removed 5 bases from V and 7 bases from J, with 20 bases in between. The CDR3 has 15 residues. The CDR3 spells CASSNLGRNPTTQYF. The CDR3 coding sequence is TGTGCCAGCTCAAACCTGGGCCGAAATCCAACGACCCAGTACTTC.

Only a few counts were recorded for this clonotype. This sequence joins TRBV2 and TRBJ2-1; 7 positions agree with TRBD2. V gave up 7 bases and J gave up 5 bases; unmatched junction bases: 8. Per germline, CDR1 SNHLY and CDR2 FYNNEI. The CDR3 covers 14 residues. Here the CDR3 reads CASTTGTTNNEQFF. Here the CDR3 DNA reads TGTGCCAGCACGACTGGGACTACAAACAATGAGCAGTTCTTC. The complete variable domain, with remaining parts taken from reference TRBV2 and TRBJ2-1, reads EPEVTQTPSHQVTQMGQEVILRCVPISNHLYFYWYRQILGQKVEFLVSFYNNEISEKSEIFDDQFSVERPDGSNFTLKIRSTKLEDSAMYFCASTTGTTNNEQFFGPGTRLTVL.

The J gene is TRBJ1-4, the V gene TRBV9; D call uncertain. V gave up 4 bases and J gave up 0 bases, with 10 bases separating them. Germline V gene data show CDR1 as SGDLS and CDR2 as YYNGEE. The CDR3 sequence is 15 residues long. CDR3 loop: CASSPGLSTNEKLFF. CDR3 DNA: TGTGCCAGCAGCCCAGGACTTTCAACTAATGAAAAACTGTTTTTT.

In its sample, this clonotype was seen once. The V call is TRBV19, the J call TRBJ1-5; maybe TRBD1 (6 bases). The germline V and J ends were trimmed by 4 bases and 3 bases, with 13 bases remaining between them. Looked up from germline, CDR1 is LNHDA and CDR2 is SQIVND (reference sequence). This CDR3 comprises 15 residues. DNA of the CDR3: TGTGCCAGTAGTACCGTAGGGGGGCCCAATCAGCCCCAGCATTTT. As protein: CASSTVGGPNQPQHF.

This clonotype was counted between two and nine times. The chain recombines TRBV2 with TRBJ1-5; D remains ambiguous. Germline assignment: CDR1 SNHLY and CDR2 FYNNEI. CDR3 length: 15 residues. The V gene lost 0 bases and the J gene lost 1 base, with 7 bases spanning the gap. The CDR3 DNA follows: TGTGCCAGCAGTGAAGCCGGGCGGAGCAATCAGCCCCAGCATTTT. Translating it yields CASSEAGRSNQPQHF.

This clonotype was detected many times. This chain links TRBV15 with TRBJ2-7; 7 bases agree with TRBD1. Germline assignment: CDR1 LNHNV and CDR2 YYDKDF (reference sequence). Losses at the gene ends were 5 bases for V and 2 bases for J; bases not matched to a gene: 3. The CDR3 length is 13 residues. The CDR3 DNA follows: TGTGCCACCAGCCAGGGACAGCCCTACGAGCAGTACTTC. Its translation: CATSQGQPYEQYF.

This chain joins TRBV19 and TRBJ1-2; 9 bases fit TRBD1. The CDR3 covers 13 residues. From germline, CDR1 is LNHDA and CDR2 SQIVND (reference sequence). V lost 6 bases and J lost 5; bases outside the gene matches: 4. DNA for the CDR3: TGTGCCAGTAGCTGGACAGGGGATTATGGCTACACCTTC. Protein: CASSWTGDYGYTF.

V usage is TRBV28 and J usage is TRBJ1-1; TRBD1 aligns across 8 bases. The CDR3 loop spans 16 amino acids. V trimming: 8 bases; J trimming: 3 bases; junction bases outside the gene matches: 14. The germline gives CDR1 MDHEN, CDR2 SYDVKM. This CDR3 reads CASYLLYRGKDTEAFF. In nucleotides, the CDR3 is TGTGCCAGCTACCTTTTATACAGGGGGAAGGACACTGAAGCTTTCTTT. The full variable domain, its missing parts supplied by reference TRBV28 and TRBJ1-1, is DVKVTQSSRYLVKRTGEKVFLECVQDMDHENMFWYRQDPGLGLRLIYFSYDVKMKEKGDIPEGYSVSREKKERFSLILESASTNQTSMYLCASYLLYRGKDTEAFFGQGTRLTVV.

This clonotype was recorded once. The chain couples TRBV28 to TRBJ1-5; tentatively, D is TRBD1 (6 bases). Germline-derived CDR1 and CDR2 are MDHEN and SYDVKM. V was shortened by 4 bases and J by 0 bases, with 16 bases between the two germline ends. The CDR3 spans 17 residues. CDR3 sequence: CASSSQGAPYSNQPQHF. The DNA for the CDR3 is TGTGCCAGCAGTTCACAGGGTGCCCCTTATAGCAATCAGCCCCAGCATTTT.

This chain connects TRBV19 to TRBJ1-4; tentatively, D is TRBD1 (5 bases). CDR1 and CDR2 (germline): LNHDA, SQIVND (reference sequence). V was cut by 7 bases and J by 8 bases, with 17 bases left in between. The CDR3 is 14 amino acids. The CDR3 here is CASKVAEGWEKLFF. For the CDR3, the DNA is TGTGCCAGTAAAGTGGCGGAGGGGTGGGAAAAACTGTTTTTT.

The chain joins TRBV20-1 to TRBJ2-7; 7 nucleotides line up with TRBD1. V dropped 0 bases and J dropped 5; count of bases not matched to a gene: 13. From germline, CDR1 is DFQATT and CDR2 SNEGSKA (reference sequence). This CDR3 region has 16 residues. Written as DNA, the CDR3 is TGCAGTGCTAGAGATCTTCGACAGGGTGGGTTGGACGAGCAGTACTTC. Encoded protein: CSARDLRQGGLDEQYF.

The chain combines TRBV7-2 with TRBJ2-7, with D perhaps TRBD1 (5 bases). The CDR3 is 13 residues long. Looked up from germline, CDR1 is SGHTA and CDR2 is FQGNSA. V was cut by 6 bases and J by 5 bases, with 14 bases left in between. CDR3 sequence (DNA): TGTGCCAGCAGTTTATCGCAGGGAAACGAGCAGTACTTC. Encoded protein: CASSLSQGNEQYF.

A few counts support this clonotype. The genes are TRBV6-6 and TRBJ1-1; D remains ambiguous. The V end was cut by 5 bases, the J end by 3 bases, with 4 bases between. The germline V gene has CDR1 MNHNY and CDR2 SVGAGI (reference sequence). The CDR3 is 11 amino acids. CDR3 amino acids: CASSDDTEAFF. The CDR3 DNA sequence: TGTGCCAGCAGTGACGACACTGAAGCTTTCTTT.

The CDR3 protein is CASSMLGQYTGELFF. For the CDR3, the DNA is TGTGCCAGTAGTATGCTGGGACAGTACACCGGGGAGCTGTTTTTT. The chain is built from TRBV19 and TRBJ2-2; 7 bases align to TRBD1. The CDR3 is made up of 15 amino acids. The ends lost 3 bases at V and 3 bases at J; junction bases unmatched: 4. CDR1 LNHDA and CDR2 SQIVND come from the germline V gene (reference sequence).